These 8 T cell receptor beta chains were sequenced from one sample in a study of shared clonotypes between healthy human individuals. The data were produced by immunoSEQ multiplex PCR, yet TCRdb's version contains in-frame clones alone and is incomplete. The sample includes fewer than 1.6 million clones, approximately 98.5% of them seen just once. Sequenced: naive CD4+ T cells sorted from blood. The sample's subset: CD45RA+ positively selected. The receptors were gathered from a man aged 25 to 40 in good health.

The genes are TRBV10-1 and TRBJ2-7, with TRBD2 as a possible D gene (6 bases). Trimming stripped 5 bases from V and 5 bases from J, with 16 bases between. The CDR3 sequence is 14 residues long. Germline-derived CDR1 and CDR2 are WNHNN and SYGVQD (reference sequence). As DNA, the CDR3 is TGCGCCAGCAGTCTTGGGACTGGGTCCCACGAGCAGTACTTC. Translation gives CASSLGTGSHEQYF.

The V and J genes are TRBV10-3 and TRBJ1-1; D is undetermined. CDR3 length equals 12 residues. In germline, CDR1 is ENHRY, CDR2 SYGVKD. Trimming took 3 bases from V and 5 from J, leaving 7 bases between them. CDR3 bases: TGTGCCATCAGTGAAGTGAGGACTGAAGCTTTCTTT. Protein: CAISEVRTEAFF.

Note on this clone: This sample includes further DNA sequences coding for the same CDR3. The rearrangement links TRBV18 to TRBJ2-1, with D unresolved. V was pared by 3 bases and J by 7 bases, with 4 bases between. This CDR3 has 11 residues. The V gene's germline CDR1 is KGHSH and CDR2 LQKENI. The chain's CDR3 is CASSPQNEQFF. As DNA, the CDR3 is TGTGCCAGCTCACCCCAGAATGAGCAGTTCTTC. The whole variable domain, remainder taken from reference TRBV18 and TRBJ2-1, is NAGVMQNPRHLVRRRGQEARLRCSPMKGHSHVYWYRQLPEEGLKFMVYLQKENIIDESGMPKERFSAEFPKEGPSILRIQQVVRGDSAAYFCASSPQNEQFFGPGTRLTVL.

The V and J genes are TRBV7-9 and TRBJ2-5; D unresolved. The germline CDR1 and CDR2 sequences are SEHNR and FQNEAQ (reference sequence). Trimming took off 1 base at V and 3 bases at J, with 9 bases between the two ends. The CDR3 is 14 residues long. CDR3 sequence: CASSLVGRKETQYF. CDR3 DNA sequence: TGTGCCAGCAGCTTAGTAGGCAGAAAAGAGACCCAGTACTTC.

V gene TRBV7-2 combines with J gene TRBJ1-1; the D is unclear. Germline V gives CDR1 SGHTA, CDR2 FQGNSA. Between the trimmed V and J ends, which lost 6 bases and 1 base, there was a span of 6 bases. The CDR3 sequence is 12 residues long. The CDR3 DNA reads TGTGCCAGCAGGAGAAGGAACACTGAAGCTTTCTTT. This gives the protein CASRRRNTEAFF.

Only one count was recorded for this clone. The V call is TRBV23-1, the J call TRBJ2-1; possibly TRBD1 or TRBD2 for D (5 bases each). TRBV23-1 is noted as an ORF with a role that remains uncertain. The V end lost 3 bases, the J end lost 0 bases, and 15 bases lay between the germline ends. This CDR3 is built from 17 residues. Written as DNA, the CDR3 is TGCGCCAGCAGTCACCCCCCCGGGACGGACTCCTACAATGAGCAGTTCTTC. Protein: CASSHPPGTDSYNEQFF.

This chain connects TRBV5-1 to TRBJ2-7; 8 bases align to TRBD1. This CDR3 has 19 amino acids. V shed 4 bases, J shed 2 bases, and the junction held 20 bases outside the gene matches. Germline CDR1 is SGHRS and CDR2 is YFSETQ. The CDR3, as DNA: TGCGCCAGCAGCCCCGGACAGGGATCGGCTCAACGAAGCGCCTACGAGCAGTACTTC. Its translation: CASSPGQGSAQRSAYEQYF.

The rearrangement joins TRBV5-1 to TRBJ2-1; 9 positions match TRBD2. The V gene's germline CDR1 is SGHRS and CDR2 YFSETQ. Trimming took 5 bases from V and 8 from J; bases not matched to a gene: 17. This CDR3 is built from 17 residues. The CDR3 here is CASSSLAGGQIGDEQFF. Here the CDR3 DNA reads TGCGCCAGCAGTAGTTTGGCGGGAGGGCAAATCGGGGATGAGCAGTTCTTC. Full variable domain (missing parts from reference TRBV5-1 and TRBJ2-1): KAGVTQTPRYLIKTRGQQVTLSCSPISGHRSVSWYQQTPGQGLQFLFEYFSETQRNKGNFPGRFSGRQFSNSRSEMNVSTLELGDSALYLCASSSLAGGQIGDEQFFGPGTRLTVL.